A selection of T cell receptor beta chains follows, all from one sample in a study of graft-versus-host responses after intestinal transplantation. The protocol was immunoSEQ multiplex PCR, while the TCRdb copy is restricted to in-frame clones and leaves out a portion. This table holds about 88,000 clones, roughly 90% found once. No antigen is known for these receptors. Sequenced material: unstimulated CD4+ T cells sorted from spleen or lymph node cells, taken before intestinal transplant. The origin of the receptors is a human donor who received an intestinal transplant. CDR3s include the opening cysteine and the closing phenylalanine or tryptophan. The D gene is left open where the match is weak. Some rows mark clone size as missing; the rest say once, few, many or name a class of expanded clone.

V gene: TRBV5-6
clone size: .
J gene: TRBJ2-7
D gene: .
CDR3 protein: CASSFSQYEQYF
CDR3 DNA: TGTGCCAGCAGCTTTAGTCAATACGAGCAGTACTTC

V gene: TRBV10-1
clone size: .
J gene: TRBJ1-6
D gene: .
CDR3 protein: CASSEAQADNSPLHF
CDR3 DNA: TGCGCCAGCAGTGAGGCCCAGGCAGATAATTCACCCCTCCACTTT

V gene: TRBV25-1
clone size: .
J gene: TRBJ2-7
D gene: TRBD2
CDR3 protein: CASSKTGGNYEQYF
CDR3 DNA: TGTGCCAGCAGTAAGACGGGAGGTAACTACGAGCAGTACTTC

V gene: TRBV10-3
clone size: .
J gene: TRBJ2-3
D gene: TRBD2
CDR3 protein: CATTGTSGTDTQYF
CDR3 DNA: TGTGCCACGACCGGGACTAGCGGCACAGATACGCAGTATTTT

V gene: TRBV5-6
clone size: few
J gene: TRBJ1-1
D gene: .
CDR3 protein: CASSPRGGNTEAFF
CDR3 DNA: TGTGCCAGCAGCCCGCGAGGGGGTAACACTGAAGCTTTCTTT

V gene: TRBV2
clone size: .
J gene: TRBJ1-5
D gene: .
CDR3 protein: CASNRQGTSVGNQPQHF
CDR3 DNA: TGTGCCAGCAATCGACAAGGGACATCAGTCGGTAATCAGCCCCAGCATTTT

V gene: TRBV2
clone size: .
J gene: TRBJ1-1
D gene: TRBD1
CDR3 protein: CASRDRGNTEAFF
CDR3 DNA: TGTGCCAGCCGGGACAGGGGTAATACTGAAGCTTTCTTT

V gene: TRBV11-1
clone size: .
J gene: TRBJ1-6
D gene: .
CDR3 protein: CASSPSGSYNSPLHF
CDR3 DNA: TGTGCCAGCAGCCCGTCCGGCTCCTATAATTCACCCCTCCACTTT

V gene: TRBV6-5
clone size: .
J gene: TRBJ2-7
D gene: .
CDR3 protein: CASSPGTPTYEQYF
CDR3 DNA: TGTGCCAGCAGCCCCGGGACACCAACCTACGAGCAGTACTTC

V gene: TRBV4-1
clone size: .
J gene: TRBJ1-2
D gene: TRBD1
CDR3 protein: CASSHGTGSSYGYTF
CDR3 DNA: TGCGCCAGCAGCCATGGGACAGGGAGTTCCTATGGCTACACCTTC

V gene: TRBV5-1
clone size: .
J gene: TRBJ2-1
D gene: .
CDR3 protein: CASKPSEGEQFF
CDR3 DNA: TGCGCCAGCAAGCCATCAGAGGGTGAGCAGTTCTTC

V gene: TRBV6-1
clone size: .
J gene: TRBJ2-1
D gene: .
CDR3 protein: CADTGGGARNEQFF
CDR3 DNA: TGTGCCGATACGGGGGGCGGGGCGAGGAATGAGCAGTTCTTC

V gene: TRBV5-6
clone size: .
J gene: TRBJ1-3
D gene: .
CDR3 protein: CASRPSREGSASSGNTIYF
CDR3 DNA: TGTGCCAGCAGGCCCTCCAGGGAGGGTTCCGCTAGCTCTGGAAACACCATATATTTT

V gene: TRBV28
clone size: once
J gene: TRBJ1-6
D gene: TRBD1
CDR3 protein: CASSFGSRGANSPLHF
CDR3 DNA: TGTGCCAGCAGTTTCGGTTCCAGGGGGGCTAATTCACCCCTCCACTTT

V gene: TRBV5-1
clone size: .
J gene: TRBJ1-2
D gene: .
CDR3 protein: CASRLDGNYGYTF
CDR3 DNA: TGCGCCAGCAGACTCGACGGGAACTATGGCTACACCTTC

V gene: TRBV7-9
clone size: .
J gene: TRBJ2-3
D gene: TRBD2
CDR3 protein: CASSPPGRGGTDTQYF
CDR3 DNA: TGTGCCAGCAGCCCCCCAGGGAGGGGAGGCACAGATACGCAGTATTTT

V gene: TRBV5-1
clone size: .
J gene: TRBJ2-7
D gene: TRBD2
CDR3 protein: CASSLGPLAGGSDEQYF
CDR3 DNA: TGCGCCAGCAGTTTGGGACCTCTAGCGGGGGGTTCCGACGAGCAGTACTTC

V gene: TRBV10-3
clone size: .
J gene: TRBJ2-5
D gene: .
CDR3 protein: CASQGSGETQYF
CDR3 DNA: TGTGCCTCACAGGGCTCCGGAGAGACCCAGTACTTC

V gene: TRBV15
clone size: once
J gene: TRBJ1-1
D gene: .
CDR3 protein: CATSRDQVRTEAFF
CDR3 DNA: TGTGCCACCAGCAGAGATCAGGTCCGCACTGAAGCTTTCTTT